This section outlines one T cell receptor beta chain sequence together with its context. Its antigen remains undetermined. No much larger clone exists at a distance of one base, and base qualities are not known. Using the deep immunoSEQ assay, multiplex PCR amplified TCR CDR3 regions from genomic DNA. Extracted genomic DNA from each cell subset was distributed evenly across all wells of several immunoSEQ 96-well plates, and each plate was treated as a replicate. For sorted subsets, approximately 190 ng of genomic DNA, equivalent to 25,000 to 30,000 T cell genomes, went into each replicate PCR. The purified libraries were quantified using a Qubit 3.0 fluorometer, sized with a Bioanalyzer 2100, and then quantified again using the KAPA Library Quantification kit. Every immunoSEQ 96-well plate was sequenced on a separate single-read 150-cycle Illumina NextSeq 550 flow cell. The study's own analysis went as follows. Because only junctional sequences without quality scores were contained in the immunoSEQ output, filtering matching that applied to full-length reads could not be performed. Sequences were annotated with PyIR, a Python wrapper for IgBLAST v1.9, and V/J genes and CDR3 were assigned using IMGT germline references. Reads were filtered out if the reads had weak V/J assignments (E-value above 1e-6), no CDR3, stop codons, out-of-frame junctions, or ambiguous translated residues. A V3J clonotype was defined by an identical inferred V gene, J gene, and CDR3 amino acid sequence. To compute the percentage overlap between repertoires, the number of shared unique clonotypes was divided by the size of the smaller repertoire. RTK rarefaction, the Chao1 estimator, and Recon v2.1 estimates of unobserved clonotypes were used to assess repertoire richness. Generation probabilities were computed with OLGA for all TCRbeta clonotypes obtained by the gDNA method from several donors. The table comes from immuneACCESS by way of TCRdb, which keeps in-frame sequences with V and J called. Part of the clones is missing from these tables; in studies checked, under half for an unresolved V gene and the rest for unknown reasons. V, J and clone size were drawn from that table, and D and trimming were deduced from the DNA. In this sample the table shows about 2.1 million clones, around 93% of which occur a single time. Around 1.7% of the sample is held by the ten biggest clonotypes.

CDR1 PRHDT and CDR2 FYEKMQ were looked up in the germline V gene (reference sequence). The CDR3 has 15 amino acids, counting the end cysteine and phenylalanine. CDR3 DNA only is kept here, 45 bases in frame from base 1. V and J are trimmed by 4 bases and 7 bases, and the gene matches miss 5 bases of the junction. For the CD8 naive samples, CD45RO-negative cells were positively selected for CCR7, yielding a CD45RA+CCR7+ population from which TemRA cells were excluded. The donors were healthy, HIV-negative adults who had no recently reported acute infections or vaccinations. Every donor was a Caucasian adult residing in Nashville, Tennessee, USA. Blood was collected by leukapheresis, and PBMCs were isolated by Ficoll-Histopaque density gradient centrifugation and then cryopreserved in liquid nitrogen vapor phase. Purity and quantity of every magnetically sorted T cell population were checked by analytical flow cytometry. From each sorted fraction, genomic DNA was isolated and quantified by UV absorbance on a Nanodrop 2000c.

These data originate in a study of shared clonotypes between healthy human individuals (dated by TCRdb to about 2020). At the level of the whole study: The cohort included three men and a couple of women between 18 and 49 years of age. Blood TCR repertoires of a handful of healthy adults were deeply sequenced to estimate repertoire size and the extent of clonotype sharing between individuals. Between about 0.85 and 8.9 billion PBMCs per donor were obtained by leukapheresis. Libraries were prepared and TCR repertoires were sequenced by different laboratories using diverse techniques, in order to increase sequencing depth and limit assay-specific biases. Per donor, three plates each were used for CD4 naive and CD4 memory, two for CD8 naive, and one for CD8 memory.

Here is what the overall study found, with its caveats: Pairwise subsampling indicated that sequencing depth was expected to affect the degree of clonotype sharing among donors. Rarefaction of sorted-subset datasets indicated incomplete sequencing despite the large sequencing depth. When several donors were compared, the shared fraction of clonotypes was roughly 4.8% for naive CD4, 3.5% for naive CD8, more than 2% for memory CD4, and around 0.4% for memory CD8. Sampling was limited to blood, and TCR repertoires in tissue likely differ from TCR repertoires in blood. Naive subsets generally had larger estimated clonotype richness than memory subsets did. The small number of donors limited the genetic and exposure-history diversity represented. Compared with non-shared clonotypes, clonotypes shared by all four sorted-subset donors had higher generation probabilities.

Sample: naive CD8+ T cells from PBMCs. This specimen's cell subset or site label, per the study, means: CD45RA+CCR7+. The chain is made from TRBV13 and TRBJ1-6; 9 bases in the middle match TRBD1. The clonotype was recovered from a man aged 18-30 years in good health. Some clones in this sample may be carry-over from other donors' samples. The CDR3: CASSSGQGWNSPLHF. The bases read TGTGCCAGCAGCTCCGGACAGGGGTGGAATTCACCCCTCCACTTT.